The 18 T cell receptor beta chains listed next were all sequenced from one sample in a study of blood T cells in healthy people across ages. Alongside a J-beta primer mix, a sample-barcoded 5' primer served in a second PCR lasting about 7 to 12 cycles. TCRdb processed the 5' RACE reads anew with MiXCR; each CDR3 protein has one entry. This table has roughly 830,000 distinct CDR3 sequences, approximately 65% appearing once. Source material: blood. The origin of the receptors is a man aged 30-40 years in good health.

This clonotype was counted many times. This sequence joins TRBV25-1 and TRBJ2-7; 12 bases map to TRBD1. Per the germline V gene, CDR1 is MGHDK and CDR2 is SYGVNS. This CDR3 has 16 residues. The ends lost 3 bases at V and 9 bases at J; junction bases unmatched: 12. The CDR3 DNA sequence: TGTGCCAGCAGTGAGGGGACAGGGGGCTTTGGGTCGAGGCAGTACTTC. This gives the protein CASSEGTGGFGSRQYF.

The chain combines TRBV6-4 with TRBJ2-1, with 7 bases that match TRBD2. J gave up 3 bases and V 6 bases, and 11 bases lay outside the gene matches. This CDR3 has 16 residues. CDR1 is MRHNA and CDR2 is SNTAGT in the germline V gene. CDR3 sequence reads: CASSRGVKGLYNEQFF. The DNA for the CDR3 is TGTGCCAGCAGCCGGGGGGTAAAGGGCCTCTACAATGAGCAGTTCTTC.

The rearrangement links TRBV29-1 to TRBJ2-5; D perhaps matches TRBD2 (5 bases). This CDR3 spans 14 amino acids. Germline assignment: CDR1 SQVTM and CDR2 ANQGSEA. Trimming took 5 bases from V and 1 from J, leaving 14 bases between them. CDR3 sequence: CSVTRDGVQETQYF. CDR3 DNA: TGCAGCGTTACCCGGGATGGGGTCCAAGAGACCCAGTACTTC.

This clonotype was detected a few times. This sequence joins TRBV4-3 and TRBJ2-3; D call uncertain. CDR1 and CDR2 (germline): LGHNA, YSLEER. CDR3 length: 13 amino acids. V was cut by 1 base and J by 5 bases, with 7 bases left in between. CDR3: CASSQGEVDTQYF. CDR3 DNA sequence: TGCGCCAGCAGCCAAGGCGAGGTAGATACGCAGTATTTT.

This sequence joins TRBV6-2 or TRBV6-3 and TRBJ2-7; D is perhaps TRBD2 (6 bases). Germline V gene data show CDR1 as MNHEY and CDR2 as SVGEGT. The germline V and J ends were trimmed by 5 bases and 0 bases, with 17 bases remaining between them. The CDR3 runs to 16 residues. The CDR3 loop is CASSPYSSDSSYEQYF. CDR3 DNA: TGTGCCAGCAGTCCCTACTCTAGCGACAGCTCCTACGAGCAGTACTTC.

Here the CDR3 reads CASSPYRGSRETQFF. DNA of the CDR3: TGTGCCAGCAGTCCCTACAGGGGGTCACGAGAGACCCAGTTCTTC. The chain combines TRBV6-5 with TRBJ2-1; 8 bases agree with TRBD1. The germline CDR1 and CDR2 sequences are MNHEY and SVGAGI. V trimming: 5 bases; J trimming: 13 bases; junction bases outside the gene matches: 16. The CDR3 loop spans 15 amino acids.

This chain uses TRBV6-1 with TRBJ1-6; D unclear. Germline assignment: CDR1 MNHNS and CDR2 SASEGT. Deletions cut 2 bases from V and 8 bases from J, with 10 bases between. The CDR3 totals 14 residues. The DNA for the CDR3 is TGTGCCAGCAGTGAAAGCGAACTCCATTCACCCCTCCACTTT. Translated, it gives CASSESELHSPLHF.

The J gene is TRBJ1-2, the V gene TRBV12-3 or TRBV12-4; no clear D gene. V was pared by 5 bases and J by 5 bases, with 18 bases between. The CDR3 length is 15 residues. The CDR3 region is CASSPSRLDGYGYTF. In DNA, the CDR3 is TGTGCCAGCAGTCCATCTCGGCTAGACGGTTATGGCTACACCTTC.

The chain has TRBV7-2 and TRBJ2-4; 8 nucleotides line up with TRBD2. This CDR3 is 16 amino acids long. V shed 6 bases and J 9 bases; nucleotides not matched to a gene: 16. In germline, CDR1 is SGHTA, CDR2 FQGNSA. The CDR3 sequence is CASRPGTRGLRGIQYF. CDR3 nucleotides: TGTGCCAGCAGACCCGGGACTAGGGGCCTCCGGGGCATTCAGTACTTC.

The chain is built from TRBV29-1 and TRBJ2-3, with 8 bases fitting TRBD2. Unmatched junction bases numbered 2, after V lost 1 base and J lost 2 bases. The CDR3 has 14 residues. CDR1 is SQVTM and CDR2 is ANQGSEA in the germline V gene. The chain's CDR3 is CSVEGGGPTDTQYF. The CDR3 nucleotides read TGCAGCGTTGAAGGCGGGGGGCCCACAGATACGCAGTATTTT.

This chain links TRBV29-1 with TRBJ2-7; D not certain. Near its end, the DNA agrees better with TRBJ2-5, so the J call may be wrong. CDR3 length: 12 amino acids. The germline CDR1 and CDR2 sequences are SQVTM and ANQGSEA. DNA for the CDR3: TGCAGCGTTGAGATGGGCCTAGGGACCCAGTACTTC. This encodes CSVEMGLGTQYF.

This chain connects TRBV29-1 to TRBJ1-1; 11 nucleotides align to TRBD1. From germline, CDR1 is SQVTM and CDR2 ANQGSEA. The CDR3 loop spans 16 amino acids. The ends lost 5 bases at V and 4 bases at J; junction bases unmatched: 12. CDR3 sequence: CSVPPRTGGDVTEAFF. The CDR3 DNA reads as TGCAGCGTTCCACCGAGGACAGGGGGCGATGTCACTGAAGCTTTCTTT.

This clonotype was observed a single time. The junction and the germline gene differ at one end; a read error may be behind it. The gene calls are TRBV6-6 and TRBJ2-3; weak D call: TRBD2 (7 bases). The germline V gene encodes CDR1 MNHNY and CDR2 SVGAGI (reference sequence). The CDR3 has 14 residues. CDR3 protein: CASTYAGAGDTQYF. The CDR3, as DNA: TGTGCCAGCACTTACGCGGGGGCGGGGGATACGCAGTATTTT.

Only a few counts were recorded for this clonotype. Given a much more abundant clone one base away, this may be a read error. J is TRBJ2-5 and V is TRBV6-6, with D perhaps TRBD1 (6 bases). This CDR3 contains 17 residues. Germline V CDR1 and CDR2: MNHNY, SVGAGI (reference sequence). Trimming cost V 5 bases and J 4 bases, with 23 bases left between them. This CDR3 reads CASSPVGGRAYGETQYF. Written as DNA, the CDR3 is TGTGCCAGCAGTCCGGTAGGGGGACGAGCGTATGGAGAGACCCAGTACTTC.

As for this clonotype: The junction and the germline gene differ at one end; a read error may be behind it. The rearrangement joins TRBV2 to TRBJ2-7; no reliable D call. The CDR3 loop spans 11 amino acids. Germline V CDR1 and CDR2: SNHLY, FYNNEI. The CDR3 is CAGSDPNPQYF. The CDR3 DNA reads TGTGCCGGCAGTGACCCGAATCCCCAGTACTTC.

This clonotype occurred once. The V call is TRBV20-1, the J call TRBJ2-5; no definite D call. Trimming cost V 0 bases and J 0 bases, with 8 bases left between them. The CDR3 has 14 residues. Germline loops: CDR1 DFQATT, CDR2 SNEGSKA (reference sequence). CDR3 sequence: CSARDWANQETQYF. CDR3 coding DNA: TGCAGTGCTAGAGATTGGGCGAACCAAGAGACCCAGTACTTC.

The chain joins TRBV27 to TRBJ1-4; tentative D call: TRBD1 (6 bases). CDR1 is MNHEY, CDR2 SMNVEV, per germline (reference sequence). The germline V and J ends were trimmed by 10 bases and 7 bases, with 19 bases remaining between them. The CDR3 totals 14 residues. CDR3 loop: CATSSQGVSEKLFF. DNA of the CDR3: TGTGCCACTTCATCACAGGGTGTGAGTGAAAAACTGTTTTTT.

The V and J genes are TRBV29-1 and TRBJ1-2; tentative D call: TRBD1 (5 bases). This CDR3 is 16 amino acids long. V was clipped by 7 bases and J by 8 bases, with 29 bases between them. Germline values: CDR1 SQVTM, CDR2 ANQGSEA. The DNA of the CDR3 is TGCAGCGCCCAGAACGGCGGGGGGAAGGGTGAAGGAGGCTACACCTTC. This gives the protein CSAQNGGGKGEGGYTF.